The 21 T cell receptor beta chains below all came from one sample that was sequenced in a study of T-cell reconstitution after alpha-beta-depleted transplantation in children. Unique molecular identifiers were used in preparing the TCRbeta library. TCRdb independently ran MiXCR on the PCR reads; one entry per CDR3 protein. This table has hundreds of thousands of distinct CDR3 sequences, about 14% appearing once. The material was PBMCs, obtained from the stem cell graft. Receptors were obtained from a human donor who donated a stem cell graft to a child with Fanconi anemia.

This clonotype was counted only a few times. V is TRBV5-6 and J is TRBJ1-6; D not certain. Trimming took 1 base from V and 0 from J, leaving 5 bases between them. This CDR3 is built from 15 residues. CDR1 is SGHDT and CDR2 is YYEEEE in the germline V gene. The CDR3 nucleotides read TGTGCCAGCAGCTTGTGGGGCTCCTATAATTCACCCCTCCACTTT. Its translation: CASSLWGSYNSPLHF.

This clonotype was picked up a small number of times. The rearrangement links TRBV5-1 to TRBJ1-2, with D possibly TRBD1 on 5 matching bases. CDR3 size: 13 residues. Germline V CDR1 and CDR2: SGHRS, YFSETQ. Trimming removed 3 bases at V and 11 bases at J, with 17 bases between. The CDR3 protein is CASSSNEGEGYTF. The CDR3 DNA is TGCGCCAGCAGCTCTAATGAAGGGGAAGGTTACACCTTC.

With regard to this clonotype: One base away lies a much larger clone, so this may be a sequencing read error. The rearrangement links TRBV5-5 to TRBJ2-7; the D is unclear. The CDR3 length is 13 residues. Deletions cut 4 bases from V and 3 bases from J, with 11 bases between. Germline V CDR1 and CDR2: SGHKS, YYEKEE (reference sequence). This CDR3 reads CASSPGGVYEQYV. CDR3 DNA: TGTGCCAGCAGCCCAGGTGGGGTCTACGAGCAGTACGTC.

The DNA of the CDR3 is TGCAGCGTTGTGGCACTAGGGCCCCGATTCTTC. As protein: CSVVALGPRFF. The rearrangement uses TRBV29-1 and TRBJ2-1, with a weak D call TRBD2 (5 bases). The CDR3 consists of 11 residues. The germline V and J ends were trimmed by 4 bases and 16 bases, with 17 bases remaining between them. Germline CDR1 reads SQVTM; CDR2 reads ANQGSEA.

This clonotype has a handful of counts. This chain connects TRBV2 to TRBJ2-1; the match to TRBD2 covers 9 bases. Germline V gives CDR1 SNHLY, CDR2 FYNNEI. The J segment lost 9 bases and the V segment lost 7 bases, leaving 16 bases of the junction unmatched. This CDR3 spans 16 amino acids. The CDR3 DNA reads TGTGCCAGCACCGAAGGCCAGCGGGGGGACTTCGTTGAGCAGTTCTTC. Protein: CASTEGQRGDFVEQFF.

V and J are TRBV27 and TRBJ2-2; D unresolved. Trimming left V 5 bases short and J 3 bases short, with 4 bases between. Germline V gene lookup returns CDR1 MNHEY and CDR2 SMNVEV (reference sequence). The CDR3 sequence is 12 residues long. For the CDR3, the DNA is TGTGCCAGCAGTCACTACACCGGGGAGCTGTTTTTT. Its protein is CASSHYTGELFF.

This clonotype has ten or more counts. The chain joins TRBV25-1 to TRBJ1-4; perhaps TRBD1 as D (5 bases). Germline CDR1 is MGHDK and CDR2 is SYGVNS. Between the trimmed V and J ends, which lost 4 bases and 6 bases, there was a span of 12 bases. This CDR3 has 14 amino acids. CDR3 DNA: TGTGCCAGCAGTGGGGGGGACGGACATGAAAAACTGTTTTTT. Its translation is CASSGGDGHEKLFF.

Comments on this clonotype: Germline and junction disagree at one end, which may indicate a read error. The V call is TRBV28, the J call TRBJ2-1, with D perhaps matching TRBD1 (7 bases). There are 13 residues in the CDR3. CDR1 MDHEN and CDR2 SYDVKM come from the germline V gene. In nucleotides, the CDR3 is TGTGCCAGCAGTCCCCCGGGGGTTAGGGGGCGACTCTTC. It encodes CASSPPGVRGRLF.

This clonotype has more than one count but fewer than ten. This chain uses TRBV7-2 with TRBJ2-7; TRBD2 aligns across 8 bases. The trim removed 5 bases at V and 4 bases at J, leaving 10 bases unmatched. Germline CDR1 is SGHTA and CDR2 is FQGNSA. The CDR3 spans 15 residues. The CDR3 DNA is TGTGCCAGCAGCCGGGGGGGGGCCTCCCATTACGAGCAGTACGTC. This encodes CASSRGGASHYEQYV.

This chain uses TRBV5-1 with TRBJ2-3, with TRBD2 matching 14 bases. With V trimmed by 2 bases and J by 4 bases, 6 bases remained unmatched. Per germline, CDR1 SGHRS and CDR2 YFSETQ. CDR3 length: 17 residues. DNA of the CDR3: TGCGCCAGCAGCTTCACCGGGACTAGCGGGGGAGCAGATACGCAGTATTTT. This gives the protein CASSFTGTSGGADTQYF.

This clonotype showed up just a few times. This rearrangement joins TRBV28 to TRBJ1-1; 7 bases map to TRBD1. This CDR3 spans 14 amino acids. CDR1 is MDHEN, CDR2 SYDVKM, per germline. J gave up 4 bases and V 5 bases, and 7 bases lay outside the gene matches. DNA of the CDR3: TGTGCCAGCAGTCAAAGGGGGCCTAGCACTGAAGCTTTCTTT. Protein product: CASSQRGPSTEAFF.

This clonotype was detected only a few times. This chain joins TRBV6-1 and TRBJ2-5; 9 bases map to TRBD2. Trimming at V came to 6 bases and at J to 4 bases, leaving 3 bases not matched to a gene. Germline CDR1 MNHNS, CDR2 SASEGT. This CDR3 spans 13 amino acids. This CDR3 is CASSRGRAETQYF. CDR3 bases: TGTGCCAGCAGCCGCGGGAGGGCAGAGACCCAGTACTTC.

The chain recombines TRBV7-8 with TRBJ2-7, with no clear D. Trimming stripped 5 bases from V and 4 bases from J, with 12 bases between. CDR1 SGHVS and CDR2 FQNEAQ come from the germline V gene. The CDR3 spans 13 residues. The CDR3 reads CASSIDLGYEQYF. CDR3 nucleotide sequence: TGTGCCAGCAGCATAGATCTAGGGTACGAGCAGTACTTC.

The V call is TRBV28, the J call TRBJ2-1; TRBD2 matches at 13 bases. The junction had 6 bases not matched to a gene; V was cut back by 9 bases and J by 4 bases. The CDR3 covers 15 residues. Germline CDR1 reads MDHEN; CDR2 reads SYDVKM. The CDR3 DNA sequence: TGTGCCAGTGCTAGGACTAGCGGGGGTTACAATGAGCAGTTCTTC. Translated, it gives CASARTSGGYNEQFF.

This clonotype was seen more than once but under ten times. This chain uses TRBV5-1 with TRBJ1-6, with a weak D call TRBD1 (5 bases). This CDR3 region has 15 residues. V was cut by 4 bases and J by 1 base, with 9 bases left in between. Germline CDR1 reads SGHRS; CDR2 reads YFSETQ. CDR3 sequence: CASSVGPSYNSPLHF. The CDR3 coding sequence is TGCGCCAGCAGCGTGGGGCCGTCCTATAATTCACCCCTCCACTTT.

The V gene is TRBV25-1, the J gene TRBJ1-4, with no clear D. V lost 5 bases and J 0 bases, leaving 16 bases between the germline ends. The CDR3 runs 17 residues. CDR1 is MGHDK, CDR2 SYGVNS, per germline. The CDR3 loop reads CASSSFQESTTNEKLFF. CDR3 DNA sequence: TGTGCCAGCAGTTCCTTCCAAGAGAGTACAACTAATGAAAAACTGTTTTTT.

This clonotype was recorded many times. The V gene is TRBV5-1, the J gene TRBJ2-3; D might be TRBD2 (6 bases). V gave up 4 bases and J gave up 11 bases, with 20 bases separating them. The CDR3 sequence is 14 residues long. In germline, CDR1 is SGHRS, CDR2 YFSETQ. The CDR3 coding sequence is TGCGCCAGCAGCATCCGGGACTCCGTCGGGTTGCAGTATTTT. This gives the protein CASSIRDSVGLQYF.

A word on this clonotype: A much larger clone sits a single nucleotide away, making a read error possible. The CDR3 nucleotides read TGTGCCATCAGCCCGGGCCCCAGGGGTCTCATGAACACCGGGGAGCTGTTTTTT. As protein: CAISPGPRGLMNTGELFF. The genes are TRBV12-3 or TRBV12-4 and TRBJ2-2, with D maybe TRBD1 (6 bases). V was trimmed by 10 bases and J by 1 base, leaving 25 bases between them. The CDR3 is made up of 18 amino acids.

This clonotype occurred a few times. The chain uses TRBV20-1 and TRBJ2-7; tentative D call: TRBD1 (6 bases). V was shortened by 7 bases and J by 7 bases, with 26 bases between the two germline ends. This CDR3 has 15 residues. Germline assignment: CDR1 DFQATT and CDR2 SNEGSKA (reference sequence). The CDR3 loop reads CSGISLGRGRREQYF. Written as DNA, the CDR3 is TGCAGTGGGATATCACTGGGCAGGGGCCGCCGGGAGCAGTACTTC.

V is TRBV9 and J is TRBJ1-2; D uncertain. With 4 bases removed from V and 1 base from J, the gap between germline ends came to 17 bases. The CDR3 spans 16 residues. Germline V gene lookup returns CDR1 SGDLS and CDR2 YYNGEE. The CDR3 sequence is CASSPSPQLGNYGYTF. The DNA of the CDR3 is TGTGCCAGCAGCCCCTCCCCCCAACTCGGTAACTATGGCTACACCTTC.

This chain uses TRBV7-2 with TRBJ2-3, with D tentatively TRBD1 (6 bases). Per the germline V gene, CDR1 is SGHTA and CDR2 is FQGNSA. This CDR3 is built from 15 residues. Trimming stripped 9 bases from V and 0 bases from J, with 16 bases between. CDR3 amino acids: CASRGGRTSTDTQYF. The CDR3 DNA reads TGTGCCAGTCGAGGGGGAAGAACTAGCACAGATACGCAGTATTTT.